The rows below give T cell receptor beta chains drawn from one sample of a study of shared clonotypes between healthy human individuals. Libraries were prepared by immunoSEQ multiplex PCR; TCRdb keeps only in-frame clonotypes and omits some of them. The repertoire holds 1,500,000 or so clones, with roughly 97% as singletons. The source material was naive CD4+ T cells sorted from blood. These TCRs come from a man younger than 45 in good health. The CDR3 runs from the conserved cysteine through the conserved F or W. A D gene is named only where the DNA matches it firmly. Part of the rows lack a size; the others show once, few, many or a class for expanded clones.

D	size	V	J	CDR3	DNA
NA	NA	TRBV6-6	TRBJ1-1	CASSPRREDTEAFF	TGTGCCAGCAGTCCCCGCCGGGAGGACACTGAAGCTTTCTTT
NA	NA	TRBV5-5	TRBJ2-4	CASSLGRLAKNIQYF	TGTGCCAGCAGCCTCGGTAGGCTAGCCAAAAACATTCAGTACTTC
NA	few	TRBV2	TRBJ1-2	CASSNRDRYGYTF	TGTGCCAGCAGTAACCGGGACCGCTATGGCTACACCTTC
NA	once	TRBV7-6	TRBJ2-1	CASSPGYNEQFF	TGTGCCAGCAGCCCAGGGTACAATGAGCAGTTCTTC
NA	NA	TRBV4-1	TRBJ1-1	CASSQDVEQTFMNTEAFF	TGCGCCAGCAGCCAAGATGTAGAGCAGACCTTCATGAACACTGAAGCTTTCTTT
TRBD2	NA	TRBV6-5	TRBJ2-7	CASSSSGHSYEQYF	TGTGCCAGCAGCTCTAGCGGGCACTCCTACGAGCAGTACTTC
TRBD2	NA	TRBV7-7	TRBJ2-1	CASSLEWTSIYNEQFF	TGTGCCAGCAGCTTAGAATGGACTAGCATTTACAATGAGCAGTTCTTC
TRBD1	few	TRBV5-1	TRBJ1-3	CASSLRDSRSGNTIYF	TGCGCCAGCAGCTTACGGGACAGTCGGTCTGGAAACACCATATATTTT
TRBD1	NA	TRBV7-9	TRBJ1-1	CVTGAGTEAFF	TGTGTTACAGGGGCGGGCACTGAAGCTTTCTTT
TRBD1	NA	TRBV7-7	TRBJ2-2	CASSPRLGQGDLTGELFF	TGTGCCAGCAGCCCCCGTTTAGGACAGGGAGATTTGACCGGGGAGCTGTTTTTT
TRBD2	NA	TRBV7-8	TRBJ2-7	CASSQEVTSGRDFYYEQYF	TGTGCCAGCAGCCAGGAGGTGACTAGCGGGAGGGATTTTTACTACGAGCAGTACTTC
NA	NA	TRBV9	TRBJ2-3	CASSAQSTDTQYF	TGTGCCAGCAGCGCTCAAAGCACAGATACGCAGTATTTT
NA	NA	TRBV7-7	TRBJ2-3	CASSQGHGTDTQYF	TGTGCTAGCAGCCAGGGACACGGCACAGATACGCAGTATTTT
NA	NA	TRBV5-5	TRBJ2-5	CASSPRTEQETQYF	TGTGCCAGCAGCCCTCGGACGGAACAAGAGACCCAGTACTTC
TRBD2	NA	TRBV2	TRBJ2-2	CASDRTRRNTGELFF	TGTGCCAGCGACCGGACTAGAAGGAACACCGGGGAGCTGTTTTTT
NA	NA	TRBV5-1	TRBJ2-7	CASSLGVGQGRSRSYEQYF	TGCGCCAGCAGCTTGGGGGTCGGGCAGGGGAGGTCCCGTTCCTACGAGCAGTACTTC
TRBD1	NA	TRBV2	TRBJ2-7	CASRGQGFANYEQYF	TGTGCCAGCAGGGGACAGGGCTTTGCGAATTACGAGCAGTACTTC
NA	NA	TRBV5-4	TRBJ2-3	CASSSFTDTQYF	TGTGCCAGCAGCTCCTTCACAGATACGCAGTATTTT
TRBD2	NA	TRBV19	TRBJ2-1	CASSTPRLAGSSYNEQFF	TGTGCCAGTAGTACCCCGCGGCTAGCGGGTAGCTCCTACAATGAGCAGTTCTTC
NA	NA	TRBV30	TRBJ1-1	CAWSSTPPGPRLKNTEAFF	TGTGCCTGGAGTTCAACACCGCCGGGACCGCGTTTGAAGAACACTGAAGCTTTCTTT
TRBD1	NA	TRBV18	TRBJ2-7	CASRAPGQGAISSYEQYF	TGTGCCAGTCGCGCTCCGGGACAGGGGGCGATAAGCTCCTACGAGCAGTACTTC
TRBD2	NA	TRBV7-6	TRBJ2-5	CASSSRLAVQETQYF	TGTGCCAGCAGTTCCCGACTAGCGGTTCAAGAGACCCAGTACTTC
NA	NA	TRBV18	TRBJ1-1	CASSGQVRLMNTEAFF	TGTGCCAGCTCAGGGCAGGTCAGACTTATGAACACTGAAGCTTTCTTT
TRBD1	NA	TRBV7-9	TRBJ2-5	CASSRGTGGGETQYF	TGTGCCAGCAGCCGTGGGACAGGAGGTGGGGAGACCCAGTACTTC
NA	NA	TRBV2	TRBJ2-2	CASMPDTGELFF	TGTGCCAGCATGCCCGACACCGGGGAGCTGTTTTTT
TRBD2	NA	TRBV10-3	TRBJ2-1	CAISEDPSGRNGNEQFF	TGTGCCATCAGTGAAGATCCTAGCGGGAGAAATGGTAATGAGCAGTTCTTC
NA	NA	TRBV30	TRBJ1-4	CAWSEGGRGEKLFF	TGTGCCTGGAGCGAGGGAGGACGCGGCGAAAAACTGTTTTTT
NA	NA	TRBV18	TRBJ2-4	CASSPLPGTSSAAKNIQYF	TGTGCCAGCTCACCACTACCGGGTACTAGCTCGGCAGCCAAAAACATTCAGTACTTC